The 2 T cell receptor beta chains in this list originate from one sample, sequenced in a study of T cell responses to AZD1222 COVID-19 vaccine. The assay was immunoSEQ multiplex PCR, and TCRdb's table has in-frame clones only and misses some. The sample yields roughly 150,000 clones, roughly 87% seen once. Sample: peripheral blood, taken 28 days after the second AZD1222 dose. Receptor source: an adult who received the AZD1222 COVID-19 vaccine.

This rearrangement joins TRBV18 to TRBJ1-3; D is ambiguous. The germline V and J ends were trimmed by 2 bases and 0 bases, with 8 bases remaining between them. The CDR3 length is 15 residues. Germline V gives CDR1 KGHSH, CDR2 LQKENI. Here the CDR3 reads CASSPGLASGNTIYF. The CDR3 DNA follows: TGTGCCAGCTCACCAGGGCTAGCCTCTGGAAACACCATATATTTT.

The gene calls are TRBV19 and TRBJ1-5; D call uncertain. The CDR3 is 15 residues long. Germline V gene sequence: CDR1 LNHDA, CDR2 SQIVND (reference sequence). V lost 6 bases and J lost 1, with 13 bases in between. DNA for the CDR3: TGTGCCAGTAGCCTAGAGTCGTACAGCAATCAGCCCCAGCATTTT. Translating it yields CASSLESYSNQPQHF.